A selection of T cell receptor beta chains follows, all from one sample in a study of CD8 T cells in ankylosing spondylitis. TCRdb re-derived calls from the 5' RACE reads in MiXCR, one entry per CDR3 protein. The sample includes 450,000 or so distinct CDR3 sequences, more than 25% of them seen just once. Sequencing was carried out using blood, either unsorted or a sorted T cell fraction (not recorded which). Source of these receptors: a male donor with ankylosing spondylitis. CDR3s include the opening cysteine and the closing phenylalanine or tryptophan. The D gene is left open where the match is weak. Where a row states a size, it is once, few, many or the class of an expanded clone; other rows omit it.

V	J	D	size	CDR3	DNA
TRBV29-1	TRBJ2-7	-	few	CSVVLTRSYEQYF	TGCAGCGTTGTACTAACCAGATCCTACGAGCAGTACTTC
TRBV20-1	TRBJ2-7	TRBD1	few	CSASGTGVNEQYF	TGCAGTGCTAGCGGGACAGGGGTCAACGAGCAGTACTTC
TRBV5-1	TRBJ1-1	-	few	CASSLAGGEGTEAFF	TGCGCCAGCAGCTTGGCCGGGGGGGAGGGCACTGAAGCTTTCTTT
TRBV29-1	TRBJ1-6	TRBD1	few	CSVEDRVPKDRANSPLHF	TGCAGCGTTGAAGATCGCGTGCCGAAAGACAGGGCTAATTCACCCCTCCACTTT
TRBV6-2/TRBV6-3	TRBJ1-2	-	-	CASNTPPVSGYGYTF	TGTGCCAGCAACACACCCCCAGTCTCCGGGTATGGCTACACCTTC
TRBV25-1	TRBJ1-6	-	few	CASRDSFGSYNSPLHF	TGTGCCAGCAGAGACAGCTTTGGGTCTTATAATTCACCCCTCCACTTT
TRBV9	TRBJ2-3	-	few	CASSPGATIQMTQYF	TGTGCCAGCAGCCCCGGCGCAACTATACAGATGACGCAGTATTTT
TRBV7-2	TRBJ2-1	-	few	CASSLGYRDYNEQFF	TGTGCCAGCAGCTTAGGTTACAGGGACTACAATGAGCAGTTCTTC
TRBV20-1	TRBJ2-6	-	-	CSARDRNSGANVLTF	TGCAGTGCTAGAGATAGGAACTCTGGGGCCAACGTCCTGACTTTC
TRBV29-1	TRBJ2-3	TRBD1	few	CSVALTGEGTQYF	TGCAGCGTTGCCCTTACAGGGGAAGGTACGCAGTATTTT
TRBV7-2	TRBJ2-2	-	many	CASSLAGWSAGELFF	TGTGCCAGCAGCTTAGCAGGGTGGAGCGCCGGGGAGCTGTTTTTT
TRBV20-1	TRBJ2-1	-	-	CSATVVYNEQFF	TGCAGTGCCACGGTGGTCTACAATGAGCAGTTCTTC
TRBV3-1	TRBJ2-2	-	few	CASRTGGELFF	TGTGCCAGCAGGACAGGCGGGGAGCTGTTTTTT
TRBV24-1	TRBJ2-1	-	-	CATSDAPSYNEQFF	TGTGCCACCAGTGATGCCCCAAGTTACAATGAGCAGTTCTTC
TRBV24-1	TRBJ2-1	-	few	CATSAVGRNEQFF	TGTGCCACCAGTGCTGTGGGGAGGAATGAGCAGTTCTTC
TRBV12-5	TRBJ2-1	TRBD2	-	CASGPRLAGGGEQFF	TGTGCTAGTGGTCCTCGACTAGCGGGAGGGGGTGAGCAGTTCTTC
TRBV9	TRBJ2-3	-	few	CASSVAAFGTDTQYF	TGTGCCAGCAGCGTAGCCGCGTTCGGCACAGATACGCAGTATTTT
TRBV7-6	TRBJ2-1	TRBD2	few	CASSPGTSVSLISYNEQFF	TGTGCCAGCAGCCCCGGGACTAGCGTATCCTTGATCTCCTACAATGAGCAGTTCTTC
TRBV10-1	TRBJ2-1	TRBD2	-	CASSDPRTSGRNEQFF	TGCGCCAGCAGTGACCCGCGGACTAGCGGGAGAAATGAGCAGTTCTTC
TRBV27	TRBJ1-2	TRBD1	-	CASSQGTGGYGYTF	TGTGCCAGCAGCCAGGGGACAGGGGGCTATGGCTACACCTTC
TRBV5-1	TRBJ2-6	-	few	CASSYTPSGANVLTF	TGCGCCAGCAGCTATACCCCTTCTGGGGCCAACGTCCTGACTTTC
TRBV10-3	TRBJ1-1	TRBD1	many	CAISESGRGRGNTEAFF	TGTGCCATCAGTGAGTCGGGCAGGGGGCGCGGGAACACTGAAGCTTTCTTT
TRBV5-1	TRBJ1-2	TRBD1	-	CASKHQGANYGYTF	TGCGCCAGCAAGCATCAGGGGGCTAACTATGGCTACACCTTC
TRBV5-5	TRBJ1-4	-	few	CASRDVWANEKLFF	TGTGCCAGCAGGGACGTATGGGCTAATGAAAAACTGTTTTTT
TRBV20-1	TRBJ2-4	-	-	CSATERADIQYF	TGCAGTGCGACCGAGAGGGCGGACATTCAGTACTTC
TRBV2	TRBJ1-5	TRBD1	-	CASGTGESQPQHF	TGTGCCAGCGGGACAGGGGAAAGTCAGCCCCAGCATTTT
TRBV11-2	TRBJ2-3	-	once	CASSLDRLADTQYF	TGTGCCAGCAGCTTAGATCGGTTGGCAGATACGCAGTATTTT
TRBV12-3/TRBV12-4	TRBJ1-5	-	few	CASSLLDDQPQHF	TGTGCCAGCAGTTTACTGGACGATCAGCCCCAGCATTTT
TRBV10-2	TRBJ2-3	-	few	CASTGLGGGGLTSDTQYF	TGCGCCAGCACCGGATTAGGGGGAGGGGGACTTACTTCAGATACGCAGTATTTT
TRBV20-1	TRBJ1-1	TRBD1	-	CSAAGGNTDTEAFF	TGCAGTGCGGCAGGGGGAAATACGGACACTGAAGCTTTCTTT
TRBV5-1	TRBJ1-1	-	many	CASRSMNTEAFF	TGCGCCAGCAGATCCATGAACACTGAAGCTTTCTTT
TRBV3-1	TRBJ1-6	-	-	CASSQEGGTYSPLHF	TGTGCCAGCAGCCAAGAGGGGGGTACCTATTCACCCCTCCACTTT
TRBV7-2	TRBJ2-3	TRBD1	once	CASSLQGVSTDTQYF	TGTGCCAGCAGCCTTCAGGGGGTTTCCACAGATACGCAGTATTTT
TRBV12-3/TRBV12-4	TRBJ2-5	-	few	CASRLGGGETQYF	TGTGCCAGCAGACTAGGGGGGGGAGAGACCCAGTACTTC
TRBV11-2	TRBJ2-2	TRBD2	-	CASSLGASGVTGELFF	TGTGCCAGCAGCTTAGGAGCTAGCGGGGTCACCGGGGAGCTGTTTTTT
TRBV20-1	TRBJ1-1	-	few	CSARLGRNTEAFF	TGCAGTGCTAGACTGGGCAGAAACACTGAAGCTTTCTTT
TRBV20-1	TRBJ2-3	TRBD1	-	CSAKTGADTQYF	TGCAGTGCTAAAACAGGGGCAGATACGCAGTATTTT
TRBV5-1	TRBJ1-1	-	few	CASSFAHYGTEAFF	TGCGCCAGCAGCTTTGCCCACTACGGCACTGAAGCTTTCTTT
TRBV20-1	TRBJ2-3	-	once	CSAPPRGSDTDTQYF	TGCAGTGCCCCGCCCCGGGGCTCGGACACAGATACGCAGTATTTT
TRBV13	TRBJ2-1	TRBD2	-	CASSLQASGFYYNEQFF	TGTGCCAGCAGCTTACAGGCTAGCGGGTTCTATTACAATGAGCAGTTCTTC
TRBV5-1	TRBJ2-2	-	few	CASTPAANTGELFF	TGCGCCAGCACCCCAGCGGCGAACACCGGGGAGCTGTTTTTT
TRBV2	TRBJ1-1	TRBD1	-	CANRDRGHTEAFF	TGTGCCAACCGGGACAGGGGTCACACTGAAGCTTTCTTT
TRBV20-1	TRBJ2-3	TRBD2	-	CSASGLAGGTDTQYF	TGCAGTGCTTCGGGACTAGCGGGAGGCACAGATACGCAGTATTTT
TRBV6-1	TRBJ1-2	-	-	CASTSHYAANYGYTF	TGTGCCAGCACCTCCCATTATGCTGCTAACTATGGCTACACCTTC
TRBV29-1	TRBJ1-2	-	once	CSDRDLETVYGYTF	TGCAGCGACCGCGATTTGGAGACAGTCTATGGCTACACCTTC
TRBV7-9	TRBJ2-7	TRBD1	-	CASSRGQGPGEQYF	TGTGCCAGCAGCCGAGGACAGGGGCCGGGCGAGCAGTACTTC
TRBV3-1	TRBJ1-1	-	-	CASSQGRITTEAFF	TGTGCCAGCAGCCAAGGGCGGATTACCACTGAAGCTTTCTTT
TRBV3-1	TRBJ2-3	TRBD2	-	CASSQELPSGYSTDTQYF	TGTGCCAGCAGCCAAGAGCTTCCTAGCGGTTACAGCACAGATACGCAGTATTTT
TRBV24-1	TRBJ2-2	-	many	CATSPFGAGELFF	TGTGCCACCAGCCCTTTTGGGGCCGGGGAGCTGTTTTTT
TRBV3-1	TRBJ2-1	TRBD2	few	CASSQDWTSGSDEQFF	TGTGCCAGCAGCCAAGATTGGACTAGCGGGAGCGATGAGCAGTTCTTC
TRBV20-1	TRBJ1-4	-	few	CSARRHSYNEKLFF	TGCAGTGCTAGAAGGCACAGCTACAATGAAAAACTGTTTTTT